This is a list of T cell receptor beta chains from one sample in a study of T cell responses to AZD1222 COVID-19 vaccine. Clones were read by immunoSEQ multiplex PCR, and TCRdb kept only the in-frame ones, dropping some. Counted here are around 130,000 clones, nearly 95% occurring once; the ten biggest clones make up roughly 0.9%. The sequencing used peripheral blood, collected on day 0 of AZD1222 vaccination. Receptor source: an adult in good health. Both conserved end residues are trimmed from each CDR3. The size entry is marked missing in some rows and otherwise reads once, few, many or a size class.

J gene	clone size	V gene	CDR3 protein
TRBJ2-1	NA	TRBV5-4	ASSLVAGSSNEQF
TRBJ2-1	once	TRBV2	ASSDEGSGAYNEQF
TRBJ2-3	NA	TRBV6-1	ASSGGLSGGGGTDTQY
TRBJ2-7	NA	TRBV6-6	ASRRGFTPGHPFYEQY
TRBJ1-2	once	TRBV27	ASAYRQGAGYT
TRBJ1-2	NA	TRBV5-1	ASSLSDGDGYT
TRBJ1-2	NA	TRBV7-2	ASSPFGGYGYT
TRBJ1-1	NA	TRBV19	ASNKGPEGTEAF
TRBJ2-7	few	TRBV19	ASSPQHRNGPVPYEQY
TRBJ2-3	NA	TRBV7-8	ASSLVDTQY